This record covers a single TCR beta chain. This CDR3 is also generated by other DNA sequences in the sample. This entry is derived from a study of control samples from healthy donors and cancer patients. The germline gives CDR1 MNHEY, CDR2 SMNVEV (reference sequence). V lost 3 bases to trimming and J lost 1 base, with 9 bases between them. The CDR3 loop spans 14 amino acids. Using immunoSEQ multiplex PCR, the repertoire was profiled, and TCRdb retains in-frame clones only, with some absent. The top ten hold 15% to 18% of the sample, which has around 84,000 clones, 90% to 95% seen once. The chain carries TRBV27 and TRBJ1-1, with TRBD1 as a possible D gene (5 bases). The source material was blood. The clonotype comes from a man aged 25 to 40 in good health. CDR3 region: CASSLRQTNTEAFF. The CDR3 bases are TGTGCCAGCAGTTTGAGACAGACGAACACTGAAGCTTTCTTT.